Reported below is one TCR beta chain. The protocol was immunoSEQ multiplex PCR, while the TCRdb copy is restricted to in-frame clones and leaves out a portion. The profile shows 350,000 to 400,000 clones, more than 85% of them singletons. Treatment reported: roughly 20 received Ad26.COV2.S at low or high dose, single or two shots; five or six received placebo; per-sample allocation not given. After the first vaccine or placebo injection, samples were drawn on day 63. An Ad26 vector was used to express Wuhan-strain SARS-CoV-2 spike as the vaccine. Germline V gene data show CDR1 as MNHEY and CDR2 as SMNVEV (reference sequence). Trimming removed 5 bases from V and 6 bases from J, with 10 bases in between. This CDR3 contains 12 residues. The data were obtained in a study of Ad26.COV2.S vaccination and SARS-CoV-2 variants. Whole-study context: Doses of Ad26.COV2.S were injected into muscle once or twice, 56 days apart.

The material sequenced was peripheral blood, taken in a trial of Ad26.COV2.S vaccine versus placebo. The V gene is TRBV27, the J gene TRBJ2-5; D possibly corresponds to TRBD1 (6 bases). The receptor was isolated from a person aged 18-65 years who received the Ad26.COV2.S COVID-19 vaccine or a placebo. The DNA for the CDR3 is TGTGCCAGCAGTGCCCAGGGGCAGACCCAGTACTTC. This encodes CASSAQGQTQYF.